This TCR beta chain is drawn from a study of blood T cell repertoires in COVID-19. Profiled with immunoSEQ multiplex PCR; TCRdb holds only in-frame clones, not every one. The sample records hundreds of thousands of clones, under 85% being singletons. The CDR3 loop spans 14 amino acids. V shed 5 bases and J 0 bases; nucleotides not matched to a gene: 4. Germline CDR1 reads GTSNPN; CDR2 reads SVGIG (reference sequence). This clone was recorded at least ten times. The specimen sequenced was peripheral blood. The clonotype originates from a woman in her thirties or forties with active or convalescent COVID-19. The chain couples TRBV30 to TRBJ1-1, with 9 bases lining up with TRBD1. This chain's CDR3 is CAWGQGILNTEAFF. In nucleotides, the CDR3 is TGTGCCTGGGGACAGGGGATTTTGAACACTGAAGCTTTCTTT.